This T cell receptor (beta chain) was profiled in a study of cytomegalovirus exposure and HLA in healthy donors. General study results and limits: Across all donors, roughly uniform sequencing depth was an assumption of the presence/absence analyses. Analysis performed later found 16,000 or so TCR beta sequences associated with HLA alleles at 0.05 false discovery rate. Later genetic work tied a missense DCLRE1C variant to beta-chain V and J trimming.

Remarks on this clone: The antigen is undetermined.

The primer mix had 60 Vbeta and 13 Jbeta primers. Sequenced by immunoSEQ multiplex PCR; TCRdb stores in-frame clones only, minus some. The sample yields around 140,000 clones, 72% seen once. This clonotype was obtained from a man aged 50 to 60 in good health and CMV-seropositive. The sequencing sample was made of PBMCs.

The CDR3 nucleotides read TGTGCCATCAGTGAGACTGGGCGCACTGAAGCTTTCTTT. Amino acid sequence: CAISETGRTEAFF. This chain links TRBV10-3 with TRBJ1-1; no firm D call. The V gene's germline CDR1 is ENHRY and CDR2 SYGVKD. The CDR3 extends over 13 amino acids. Trimming shortened V by 2 bases and J by 4 bases, and 8 bases separated the two germline ends.